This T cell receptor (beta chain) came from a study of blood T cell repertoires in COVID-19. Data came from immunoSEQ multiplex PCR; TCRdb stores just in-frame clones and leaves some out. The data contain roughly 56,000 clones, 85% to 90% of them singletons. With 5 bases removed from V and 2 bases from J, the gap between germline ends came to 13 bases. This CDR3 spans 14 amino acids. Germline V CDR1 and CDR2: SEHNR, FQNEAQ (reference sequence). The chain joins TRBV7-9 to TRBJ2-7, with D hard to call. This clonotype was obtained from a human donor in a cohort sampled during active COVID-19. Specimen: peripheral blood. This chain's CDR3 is CASSPPQRTYEQYF. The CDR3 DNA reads TGTGCCAGCAGCCCCCCCCAGAGGACCTACGAGCAGTACTTC.